These 5 T cell receptor beta chains came from one sample sequenced in a study of CD8 T cells in Susac syndrome. Random hexamers primed reverse transcription of 0.5 to 1 ug RNA. One entry per CDR3 protein results from TCRdb running MiXCR on the immunoSEQ multiplex PCR reads. The sample holds some 200,000 distinct CDR3 sequences, 90% to 95% seen once. Sequencing was performed on CD4+ T cells from PBMCs. The receptor source for this set is a human donor with Susac syndrome.

This chain links TRBV6-5 with TRBJ1-5, with TRBD1 matching over 7 bases. The CDR3 is made up of 12 amino acids. Germline V CDR1 and CDR2: MNHEY, SVGAGI. Germline trimming cut 6 bases from V and 5 bases from J; bases unmatched to any gene: 1. The CDR3: CASRQGDQPQHF. The CDR3 coding sequence is TGTGCCAGCAGGCAGGGGGATCAGCCCCAGCATTTT.

V usage is TRBV18 and J usage is TRBJ2-5, with TRBD2 matching over 8 bases. Germline V gene sequence: CDR1 KGHSH, CDR2 LQKENI. V lost 3 bases to trimming and J lost 2 bases; unmatched junction nucleotides: 8. The length of the CDR3 is 16 residues. This CDR3 reads CASSPIFSGIQETQYF. Written as DNA, the CDR3 is TGTGCCAGCTCACCCATATTTAGCGGGATTCAAGAGACCCAGTACTTC.

The chain is built from TRBV2 and TRBJ2-7, with 8 bases fitting TRBD1. Per the germline V gene, CDR1 is SNHLY and CDR2 is FYNNEI. The CDR3 consists of 13 residues. The V segment lost 6 bases and the J segment 2 bases; nucleotides outside the gene matches: 3. The CDR3 nucleotides read TGTGCCAGCAGGAGGGACAGGACCTACGAGCAGTACTTC. Translating gives CASRRDRTYEQYF.

The chain couples TRBV5-1 to TRBJ2-3, with TRBD2 identical over 8 bases. This CDR3 has 16 residues. CDR1 is SGHRS, CDR2 YFSETQ, per germline. The trim removed 1 base at V and 3 bases at J, leaving 7 bases unmatched. The CDR3 region has the DNA TGCGCCAGCAGCTTGTCCGGGGGGGCCTTAACAGATACGCAGTATTTT. Residues: CASSLSGGALTDTQYF. The entire variable domain, with the rest obtained from reference TRBV5-1 and TRBJ2-3, is as follows: KAGVTQTPRYLIKTRGQQVTLSCSPISGHRSVSWYQQTPGQGLQFLFEYFSETQRNKGNFPGRFSGRQFSNSRSEMNVSTLELGDSALYLCASSLSGGALTDTQYFGPGTRLTVL.

The V call is TRBV6-6, the J call TRBJ2-3, with 7 bases identical to TRBD2. Germline CDR1 reads MNHNY; CDR2 reads SVGAGI (reference sequence). V was pared by 6 bases and J by 2 bases, with 8 bases of the junction left unmatched. This CDR3 is built from 15 residues. CDR3 DNA: TGTGCCAGCAGCCCTCCCGGGAGGCCCACAGATACGCAGTATTTT. It encodes CASSPPGRPTDTQYF.